This T cell receptor (beta chain) was obtained from a study of vaccination effects on CD4 cells after COVID-19. In the study overall: ViraFEST used viral peptide pools to expand antigen-specific CD4+ T cells before sequencing. Post-vaccine samples followed the second dose by a median of 72 days.

Culture proceeded for 10 days, and CD4+ T cells were then isolated. Participants were vaccinated with two doses of either the BNT162b2 or mRNA-1273 vaccine. It was on days 3 and 7 that half the medium was replaced with IL-2 medium. Produced via immunoSEQ multiplex PCR; TCRdb's table is partial and in-frame only. The repertoire holds under 70,000 clones, with roughly 74% as singletons. V shed 4 bases and J shed 5 bases, with 16 bases lying between them. CDR1 SGHNT and CDR2 YYREEE come from the germline V gene (reference sequence). The length of the CDR3 is 14 residues. This clone has more than one count but fewer than ten. Its antigen is undetermined. Findings of the study overall: Convalescent patients were scarce in the study, and it lacked early post-infection timepoints.

The sequence derives from a human donor who received a COVID-19 vaccine. The chain recombines TRBV5-4 with TRBJ2-7, with D possibly TRBD1 on 6 matching bases. The material sequenced was CD4+ T cells from PBMCs cultured without peptide, taken after COVID-19 vaccination. The CDR3 is CASSVDSGRHEQYV. DNA for the CDR3: TGTGCCAGCAGCGTGGACAGTGGAAGACACGAGCAGTACGTC.